The 4 T cell receptor beta chains below come from one sample, sequenced in a study of T cell responses to AZD1222 COVID-19 vaccine (dated by TCRdb to 2020 to 2022). The protocol used for the library was the immunoSEQ multiplex PCR assay. TCRdb limited this immuneACCESS table to in-frame rearrangements with V and J called. A share of clones is missing; checked studies link under half to unresolved V genes, and the rest is unexplained. This sample holds roughly 96,000 clones; 85% to 90% were observed only once. About 3% of the sample goes to the ten largest clones. The sample's time point label, decoded: baseline before first vaccination. The sample in question was peripheral blood, obtained on day 0 of AZD1222 vaccination. The receptors were gathered from an adult in good health.

The chain carries TRBV19 and TRBJ2-5, with a possible D match to TRBD2 (5 bases). From germline, CDR1 is LNHDA and CDR2 SQIVND (reference sequence). CDR3 size: 16 residues. V dropped 5 bases and J dropped 5 bases, with 21 bases sitting between them. CDR3 DNA sequence: TGTGCCAGTAGTGCCGGGATGTTAGGTCCACTGGAGACCCAGTACTTC. The encoded protein is CASSAGMLGPLETQYF.

This clone has just a few counts. The chain is built from TRBV27 and TRBJ1-2; TRBD1 is a possible D gene (5 bases). The V gene lost 7 bases and the J gene lost 0 bases, with 15 bases spanning the gap. From germline, CDR1 is MNHEY and CDR2 SMNVEV (reference sequence). The CDR3 totals 15 residues. CDR3 coding DNA: TGTGCCAGCACCACCGCAGGGTTAGCTAACTATGGCTACACCTTC. This translates into CASTTAGLANYGYTF.

This chain uses TRBV6-1 with TRBJ2-2, with D unresolved. Germline CDR1 and CDR2: MNHNS and SASEGT. Deletions cut 2 bases from V and 4 bases from J, with 8 bases between. This CDR3 has 14 residues. The CDR3 here is CASSERTFTGELFF. For the CDR3, the DNA is TGTGCCAGCAGTGAACGGACCTTCACCGGGGAGCTGTTTTTT.

This rearrangement joins TRBV5-4 to TRBJ2-5; 8 bases line up with TRBD2. J lost 3 bases, V lost 2 bases, and 6 bases had no gene match. This CDR3 comprises 15 residues. The V gene's germline CDR1 is SGHNT and CDR2 YYREEE (reference sequence). The CDR3 protein is CASSFDGRAKETQYF. The DNA for the CDR3 is TGTGCCAGCAGCTTTGACGGGAGGGCCAAAGAGACCCAGTACTTC.